The T cell receptor beta chain under discussion was sequenced for a study of memory CD4+ T cells and cytomegalovirus serostatus. This clone was found a few times. The sort gate was single viable CD3+CD4+CD8-CD45RO+ cells for memory CD4+ T cells. V gave up 4 bases and J gave up 6 bases; unmatched junction bases: 8. CDR3 size: 15 residues. Germline V gene lookup returns CDR1 SGDLS and CDR2 YYNGEE. TCRdb's copy holds only in-frame clones and misses some; the assay was immunoSEQ multiplex PCR. The sample comprises about 96,000 clones, 75% to 90% of which are singletons, and around 3.6% rests with the top ten.

The receptor was isolated from an adult in good health and CMV-seropositive. The chain couples TRBV9 to TRBJ2-1; 9 nucleotides align to TRBD1. The specimen was memory CD4+ T cells from blood. CDR3 in amino acids: CASSRSGQGVNEQFF. The DNA of the CDR3 is TGTGCCAGCAGCCGGTCGGGACAGGGCGTCAATGAGCAGTTCTTC.